Shown below are 8 T cell receptor beta chains from a single sample sequenced in a study of shared clonotypes between healthy human individuals. Some clones are missing from TCRdb's copy, which holds only in-frame ones; the method was immunoSEQ multiplex PCR. The table has hundreds of thousands of clones, around 79% seen once. The sample was PBMCs. These receptors were obtained from a woman aged 40 to 49 in good health. Some clones in this sample may be carry-over from other donors' samples.

The rearrangement links TRBV6-1 to TRBJ1-5; no clear D gene. There are 15 residues in the CDR3. Germline CDR1 and CDR2: MNHNS and SASEGT. Trimming left V 6 bases short and J 3 bases short, with 15 bases between. Here the CDR3 reads CASSSPGFNNQPQHF. CDR3 DNA sequence: TGTGCCAGCAGCTCCCCGGGGTTTAACAATCAGCCCCAGCATTTT.

The CDR3 loop is CASSPRGMPSYGYTF. CDR3 sequence (DNA): TGTGCCAGTAGTCCCCGCGGGATGCCTAGCTATGGCTACACCTTC. This chain connects TRBV19 to TRBJ1-2; D is ambiguous. The V gene lost 5 bases and the J gene lost 4 bases, with 17 bases spanning the gap. Germline values: CDR1 LNHDA, CDR2 SQIVND (reference sequence). The CDR3 spans 15 residues.

The chain uses TRBV14 and TRBJ2-1, with D unresolved. Germline-derived CDR1 and CDR2 are SGHDN and FVKESK. Trimming took off 2 bases at V and 7 bases at J, with 9 bases between the two ends. This CDR3 is built from 13 residues. The CDR3 loop reads CASSQSFVNEQFF. In nucleotides, the CDR3 is TGTGCCAGCAGCCAAAGTTTCGTTAATGAGCAGTTCTTC. Complete variable domain (other parts from reference TRBV14 and TRBJ2-1): EAGVTQFPSHSVIEKGQTVTLRCDPISGHDNLYWYRRVMGKEIKFLLHFVKESKQDESGMPNNRFLAERTGGTYSTLKVQPAELEDSGVYFCASSQSFVNEQFFGPGTRLTVL.

The rearrangement uses TRBV11-2 and TRBJ2-7; D uncertain. Germline V gene data show CDR1 as SGHAT and CDR2 as FQNNGV. The CDR3 has 15 amino acids. The V and J ends lost 0 bases and 7 bases respectively, with 16 bases between them. Here the CDR3 reads CASSLERATAMEQYF. The CDR3 DNA reads TGTGCCAGCAGCTTAGAGCGTGCGACCGCCATGGAGCAGTACTTC.

The rearrangement uses TRBV5-4 and TRBJ2-5; 11 nucleotides match TRBD2. The V and J ends lost 4 bases and 4 bases, in that order; junction bases with no gene match: 9. CDR3 length: 16 amino acids. Germline V gives CDR1 SGHNT, CDR2 YYREEE (reference sequence). The CDR3 nucleotides read TGTGCCAGCAGCCAGACTAGCGGGAACCCGGGAGAGACCCAGTACTTC. The encoded protein is CASSQTSGNPGETQYF.

This chain links TRBV9 with TRBJ1-1; 8 bases map to TRBD1. J lost 2 bases, V lost 0 bases, and 9 bases had no gene match. Germline V lookup: CDR1 SGDLS, CDR2 YYNGEE. This CDR3 contains 17 residues. The CDR3 bases are TGTGCCAGCAGCGTAGCTTCCCAGGGGGCTACAAACACTGAAGCTTTCTTT. Protein: CASSVASQGATNTEAFF.

The rearrangement uses TRBV20-1 and TRBJ2-7, with D perhaps matching TRBD1 (6 bases). This CDR3 is built from 11 residues. V lost 5 bases and J 3 bases, leaving 8 bases between the germline ends. Germline V gene data show CDR1 as DFQATT and CDR2 as SNEGSKA (reference sequence). Written as DNA, the CDR3 is TGCAGTGCTCAACAGGGCTACGAGCAGTACTTC. Protein: CSAQQGYEQYF.

The chain recombines TRBV5-6 with TRBJ2-3; 8 nucleotides agree with TRBD2. V shed 7 bases, J shed 5 bases, and the junction held 9 bases outside the gene matches. Germline lookup yields CDR1 SGHDT and CDR2 YYEEEE. There are 14 residues in the CDR3. The CDR3 DNA follows: TGTGCCAGCCAACCGGGACTAGAGAAAGATACGCAGTATTTT. The encoded protein is CASQPGLEKDTQYF.